Presented here are 11 T cell receptor beta chains from one specimen sequenced in a study of long-term antiretroviral therapy in people with HIV (dated by TCRdb to the early 2020s). The immunoSEQ hsTCRB v3.0 assay was used at survey level resolution to sequence the TRB variable region. TCRdb holds this immuneACCESS table with in-frame rearrangements only. Some clones are missing; in checked studies, unresolved V genes explain under half, and the rest has no known cause. This sample comprises approximately 28,000 clones, approximately 95% of them detected only once. The ten largest clones add up to 8.1% of the sample. The specimen was unsorted PBMCs, collected 5.3 years after starting antiretroviral therapy. The origin of the receptors is a man younger than 40 with HIV.

This clone was observed once. In nucleotides, the CDR3 is TGCGCCAGCAGCATAGGACTAGCGGGGGTCCTAGATACGCAGTATTTT. This codes for CASSIGLAGVLDTQYF. The chain uses TRBV5-1 and TRBJ2-3; 13 bases align to TRBD2. J gave up 5 bases and V 4 bases, and 7 bases lay outside the gene matches. The CDR3 has 16 amino acids. From germline, CDR1 is SGHRS and CDR2 YFSETQ.

The chain employs TRBV5-1 and TRBJ2-3, with TRBD2 matching over 10 bases. Germline loops: CDR1 SGHRS, CDR2 YFSETQ. This CDR3 contains 17 residues. J was trimmed by 4 bases and V by 1 base; bases with no gene match: 9. CDR3 sequence: CASSLPGSGRGPDTQYF. In nucleotides, the CDR3 is TGCGCCAGCAGCTTGCCGGGGAGCGGGAGGGGGCCAGATACGCAGTATTTT.

The gene calls are TRBV25-1 and TRBJ2-2; the D is unclear. Trimming left V 3 bases short and J 1 base short, with 6 bases between. The germline CDR1 and CDR2 sequences are MGHDK and SYGVNS. CDR3 length: 14 residues. In DNA, the CDR3 is TGTGCCAGCAGTGACCCGGGGAACACCGGGGAGCTGTTTTTT. Its translation is CASSDPGNTGELFF.

The gene calls are TRBV29-1 and TRBJ2-5; D is undetermined. Trimming removed 3 bases from V and 5 bases from J, with 13 bases in between. The CDR3 extends over 13 amino acids. Germline CDR1 reads SQVTM; CDR2 reads ANQGSEA. CDR3 region: CSVDWHLRETQYF. DNA of the CDR3: TGCAGCGTTGATTGGCACCTCAGGGAGACCCAGTACTTC.

The V call is TRBV27, the J call TRBJ2-1, with 7 nucleotides matching TRBD2. Germline-derived CDR1 and CDR2 are MNHEY and SMNVEV (reference sequence). V was pared by 4 bases and J by 1 base, with 10 bases of the junction left unmatched. The CDR3 covers 17 residues. CDR3 sequence reads: CASSSAELAKSYNEQFF. CDR3 bases: TGTGCCAGCAGTTCAGCAGAACTAGCGAAGTCCTACAATGAGCAGTTCTTC.

V gene TRBV21-1 combines with J gene TRBJ2-2; TRBD2 was called by the table and not checked on the DNA. TRBV21-1 is tagged as a pseudogene. The CDR3 covers 16 residues. Here the CDR3 DNA reads TGTGCCGCAGCGGGGGCAGGGGAGGGAAGCGTCGGGGAGCTGTTTTTT. This translates into CAAAGAGEGSVGELFF.

The chain is built from TRBV9 and TRBJ2-7; 8 positions agree with TRBD2. Losses at the gene ends were 4 bases for V and 11 bases for J; bases not matched to a gene: 11. The CDR3 contains 13 residues. CDR1 is SGDLS, CDR2 YYNGEE, per germline. CDR3 coding DNA: TGTGCCAGCAGCCCCTCGGGGGGGGGCATCAAGTACTTC. Translation: CASSPSGGGIKYF.

The J gene is TRBJ2-5, the V gene TRBV11-2; no reliable D call. V was cut by 0 bases and J by 2 bases, with 7 bases left in between. Germline loops: CDR1 SGHAT, CDR2 FQNNGV. The length of the CDR3 is 14 residues. The CDR3 DNA sequence: TGTGCCAGCAGCTTAGAACCCACACAAGAGACCCAGTACTTC. This gives the protein CASSLEPTQETQYF.

The V call is TRBV14, the J call TRBJ1-2; the D is unclear. Germline V gene data show CDR1 as SGHDN and CDR2 as FVKESK. CDR3 length equals 15 residues. V lost 0 bases and J lost 10, with 18 bases in between. The CDR3 here is CASSQDRVLTKDYTF. The CDR3 region has the DNA TGTGCCAGCAGCCAAGATCGGGTCCTCACTAAAGACTACACCTTC.

The chain uses TRBV2 and TRBJ1-3; D unclear. V gave up 7 bases and J gave up 0 bases, with 4 bases separating them. Germline lookup yields CDR1 SNHLY and CDR2 FYNNEI. CDR3 length equals 12 residues. This CDR3 is CASMSSGNTIYF. DNA for the CDR3: TGTGCCAGCATGAGCTCTGGAAACACCATATATTTT.

The chain links TRBV6-1 to TRBJ1-1; a possible D gene is TRBD1 (5 bases). The CDR3 has 14 residues. In germline, CDR1 is MNHNS, CDR2 SASEGT. The germline V and J ends were trimmed by 10 bases and 2 bases, with 17 bases remaining between them. The CDR3, as DNA: TGTGCCACCAAGGGGATGGACGGCAACACTGAAGCTTTCTTT. Translating it yields CATKGMDGNTEAFF.